This T cell receptor beta chain was documented in a study of identifying expanded T cells in peripheral blood. Regarding the study as a whole: Technical replicates showed around 1.2 changed clones; about 2 weeks roughly 16; four weeks 19. Variance in clone template counts between roughly 2-week samples significantly increased with total template count across all healthy donors.

The method was immunoSEQ multiplex PCR; TCRdb's version includes in-frame clones alone and lacks a portion of them. This sample has 100,000 to 150,000 clones, with approximately 80% found just once. Germline V CDR1 and CDR2: SGDLS, YYNGEE. The CDR3 is 18 residues long. J was trimmed by 0 bases and V by 4 bases; bases with no gene match: 14. Concerning this clone: Antigen unknown.

No infections or other immune events were documented during collection. V and J are TRBV9 and TRBJ2-5, with 8 bases aligning to TRBD2. The source of this sequence is a person aged 18 to 70 in good health. Material for sequencing was blood. CDR3 loop: CASSPPRGGLRYQETQYF. The CDR3 region has the DNA TGTGCCAGCAGCCCACCCCGGGGGGGTTTAAGATACCAAGAGACCCAGTACTTC. Together with reference TRBV9 and TRBJ2-5, the CDR3 gives the full variable domain: DSGVTQTPKHLITATGQRVTLRCSPRSGDLSVYWYQQSLDQGLQFLIQYYNGEERAKGNILERFSAQQFPDLHSELNLSSLELGDSALYFCASSPPRGGLRYQETQYFGPGTRLLVL.